This TCR beta chain was identified in a study of early T cells in non-severe SARS-CoV-2 infection. Across the study: Chains were unpaired, as sequencing was done on bulk RNA from unsorted whole blood.

Study results and limitations: CD4 and private specificities were missed by VDJdb matching, which favored anti-spike CD8 responses.

This CDR3 has 10 amino acids. V lost 6 bases, J lost 6 bases, and 6 bases lay in between. Germline lookup yields CDR1 MDHEN and CDR2 SYDVKM. This clonotype was counted at least ten times. What it binds is unknown. In the library, individual cDNA molecules carried attached unique molecular identifiers. Using its own MiXCR run on the 5' RACE reads, TCRdb lists one record per CDR3 protein. The sample carries 25,000 to 35,000 distinct CDR3 sequences, roughly 7.2% recorded once. The chain links TRBV28 to TRBJ2-7, with D possibly being TRBD2 (5 bases). The clonotype was recovered from an adult who was a healthcare worker with PCR-confirmed SARS-CoV-2 infection or an uninfected control (not recorded which). The sequenced sample was whole blood. The CDR3 DNA sequence: TGTGCCAGCAGCCGGGGCGAGCAGTACTTC. As protein: CASSRGEQYF. Based on the CDR3 plus reference TRBV28 and TRBJ2-7, the full variable domain is DVKVTQSSRYLVKRTGEKVFLECVQDMDHENMFWYRQDPGLGLRLIYFSYDVKMKEKGDIPEGYSVSREKKERFSLILESASTNQTSMYLCASSRGEQYFGPGTRLTVT.